This T cell receptor beta chain was identified during a study of blood T cell repertoires in COVID-19. About the research overall: The origin of the acute and convalescent COVID-19 samples was the United States, Italy and Spain. PBMCs, B-cell-depleted T cells, or T cells were the source of the cDNA or gDNA that made up the material.

Methods used by the authors: Reference gene primers were amplified, and this amplification served to estimate nucleated cell counts. Generated by immunoSEQ multiplex PCR, the TCRdb table keeps only in-frame clones and is missing some. The D gene and trimming were derived from the DNA, and the V and J assignments and clone size from that table. The table has around 30,000 clones, roughly 91% seen once. This CDR3 has 14 amino acids. In germline, CDR1 is MDHEN, CDR2 SYDVKM. The V end was cut by 4 bases, the J end by 3 bases, with 13 bases between. The TCR sequence derives from a human donor in a cohort sampled during active COVID-19. The donor label of this sample is uncertain. The chain uses TRBV28 and TRBJ2-7, with a possible D match to TRBD1 (5 bases). The sample comprised peripheral blood. The CDR3, as DNA: TGTGCCAGCAGTTCAGGGTATGGTGACTACGAGCAGTACTTC. It encodes CASSSGYGDYEQYF.